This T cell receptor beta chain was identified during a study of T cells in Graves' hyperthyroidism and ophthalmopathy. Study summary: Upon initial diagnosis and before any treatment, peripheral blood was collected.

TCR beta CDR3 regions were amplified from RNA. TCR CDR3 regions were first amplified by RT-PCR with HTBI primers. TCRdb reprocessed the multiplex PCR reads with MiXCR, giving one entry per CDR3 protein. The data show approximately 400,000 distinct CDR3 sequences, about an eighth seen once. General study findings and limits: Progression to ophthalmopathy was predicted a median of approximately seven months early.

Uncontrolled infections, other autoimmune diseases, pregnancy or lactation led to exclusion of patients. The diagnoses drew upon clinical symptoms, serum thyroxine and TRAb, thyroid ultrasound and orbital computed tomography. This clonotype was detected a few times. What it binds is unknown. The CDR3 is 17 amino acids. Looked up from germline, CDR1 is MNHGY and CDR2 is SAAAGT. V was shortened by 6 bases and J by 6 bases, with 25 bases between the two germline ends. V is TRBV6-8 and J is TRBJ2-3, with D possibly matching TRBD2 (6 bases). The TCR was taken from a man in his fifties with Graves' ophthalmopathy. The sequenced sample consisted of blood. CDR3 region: CASRPRPGLWNPDTQYF. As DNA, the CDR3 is TGTGCCAGCAGACCGAGACCGGGACTGTGGAACCCGGATACGCAGTATTTT.